This is a list of T cell receptor beta chains from one sample in a study of siplizumab effects on memory and regulatory T cells. Method: immunoSEQ multiplex PCR; TCRdb's copy keeps in-frame clones and lacks some. The repertoire consists of just under 85,000 clones, with about 87% occurring once and the leading ten covering more than 1.5%. Sequenced: Tregs sorted from blood. These receptors were obtained from a human donor in good health. CDR3s include the opening cysteine and the closing phenylalanine or tryptophan. The D gene is left open where the match is weak. Clone size appears in some rows only: once, few, many, or a class for an expanded clone.

d_call	v_call	j_call	clone_size	cdr3_nt	cdr3_aa
TRBD2	TRBV7-2	TRBJ2-3	once	TGTGCCAGCAGTTCGCGGGGGGTCGGAGATACGCAGTATTTT	CASSSRGVGDTQYF
NA	TRBV4-1	TRBJ2-7	NA	TGCGCCAGCAGCCAAGGCGTTTACTTACCCTACGAGCAGTACTTC	CASSQGVYLPYEQYF
NA	TRBV20-1	TRBJ1-1	NA	TGCAGTGCTAGAGGTAACCTAGAAGCTTTCTTT	CSARGNLEAFF
TRBD1	TRBV4-2	TRBJ1-1	NA	TGTGCCAGCAGCCTGGGACAGATGAACACTGAAGCTTTCTTT	CASSLGQMNTEAFF
NA	TRBV5-5	TRBJ2-7	few	TGTGCCAGCAGCCCAGGGTCCAAGTTAGACGAGCAGTACTTC	CASSPGSKLDEQYF
NA	TRBV5-6	TRBJ2-7	NA	TGTGCCAGCAGCCGGGGGTATTACGAGCAGTACTTC	CASSRGYYEQYF
NA	TRBV19	TRBJ1-4	NA	TGTGCCAGTAGTATTGACCGCGTGCTGTTTTTT	CASSIDRVLFF
NA	TRBV7-2	TRBJ2-7	NA	TGTGCCAGCAGCTCCCAGGCCCCTAACGAGCAGTACTTC	CASSSQAPNEQYF
NA	TRBV6-1	TRBJ2-1	NA	TGTGCCAGCAGGGAATCGCAGGGGGGTAAGCAGTTCTTC	CASRESQGGKQFF
NA	TRBV7-9	TRBJ2-7	once	TGTGCCAGCAGCCAACAGGGTGGAGAGCAGTACTTC	CASSQQGGEQYF
TRBD1	TRBV7-8	TRBJ1-3	NA	TGTGCCAGCAGCTTAACGGGACAGCTCTCTGGAAACACCATATATTTT	CASSLTGQLSGNTIYF
TRBD2	TRBV4-2	TRBJ2-7	NA	TGTGCCAGCAGCCCACCTAGCGGGGGCCTTTACGAGCAGTACTTC	CASSPPSGGLYEQYF
TRBD1	TRBV4-3	TRBJ2-2	NA	TGCGCCAGCAGCCCCCGGGACAGGGGGCTTGGTACCGGGGAGCTGTTTTTT	CASSPRDRGLGTGELFF
NA	TRBV7-9	TRBJ2-2	few	TGTGCCAGCAGCTTATCGAAAGTGAACACCGGGGAGCTGTTTTTT	CASSLSKVNTGELFF
NA	TRBV21-1	TRBJ1-6	NA	TGTGCCAGCAGCAAAGGGGGGTTTGGTAATTCACCCCTCCACTTT	CASSKGGFGNSPLHF
TRBD1	TRBV4-1	TRBJ2-3	once	TGCGCCAGCAGCCAAGTGAGGGGGCCCACAGATACGCAGTATTTT	CASSQVRGPTDTQYF
NA	TRBV5-1	TRBJ2-7	once	TGCGCCAGCAGCTCAGGGAGCTCGTACGAGCAGTACTTC	CASSSGSSYEQYF
TRBD1	TRBV13	TRBJ1-2	NA	TGTGCCAGCAGCTCCCTCGGGGACAGGTCCGGTAACTATGGCTACACCTTC	CASSSLGDRSGNYGYTF
TRBD1	TRBV6-1	TRBJ2-7	NA	TGTGCCAGCTGGGACAGCCCCTACGAGCAGTACTTC	CASWDSPYEQYF
NA	TRBV14	TRBJ2-7	few	TGTGCCAGCAGCCGACAGCTGTCCTACGAGCAGTACTTC	CASSRQLSYEQYF
TRBD1	TRBV15	TRBJ2-2	once	TGTGCCACCAGCAGACGGACAGGGCCCCACACCGGGGAGCTGTTTTTT	CATSRRTGPHTGELFF
NA	TRBV5-1	TRBJ1-3	NA	TGCGCCAGCAAACGGGAGTGGCGAGGAAACACCATATATTTT	CASKREWRGNTIYF
NA	TRBV5-6	TRBJ1-2	NA	TGTGCCAGCAGCGAGGACCTAGGTAGGGGCTACACCTTC	CASSEDLGRGYTF
TRBD2	TRBV5-1	TRBJ2-3	once	TGCGCCAGCAGCCCCCCTAGCGGGGGGGCGGATACGCAGTATTTT	CASSPPSGGADTQYF
NA	TRBV5-4	TRBJ2-3	once	TGTGCCAGCAGCTTGGGCCCCTCCCTTTCTCCACCCACAGATACGCAGTATTTT	CASSLGPSLSPPTDTQYF
NA	TRBV2	TRBJ1-5	NA	TGTGCCAGCAGCTGGGACCTTAGCAATCAGCCCCAGCATTTT	CASSWDLSNQPQHF
NA	TRBV21-1	TRBJ1-5	NA	TGTGCCAGCAGCCCTCGGCCGGGACAGGGGGAAGATTGTGGGTATCAGCCCCAGCATTTT	CASSPRPGQGEDCGYQPQHF
NA	TRBV5-6	TRBJ1-1	few	TGTGCCAGCAGCTCAGGACGGAACACTGAAGCTTTCTTT	CASSSGRNTEAFF
NA	TRBV19	TRBJ2-7	once	TGTGCCACCGCGACCGGGGGCTCCTACGAGCAGTACTTC	CATATGGSYEQYF
NA	TRBV9	TRBJ1-3	few	TGTGCCAGCAGCGTAGACCCCTCTGGAAACACCATATATTTT	CASSVDPSGNTIYF
TRBD2	TRBV27	TRBJ2-1	NA	TGTGCCAGCGGGACCATTAGCGGGGGGGCCTACAATGAGCAGTTCTTC	CASGTISGGAYNEQFF